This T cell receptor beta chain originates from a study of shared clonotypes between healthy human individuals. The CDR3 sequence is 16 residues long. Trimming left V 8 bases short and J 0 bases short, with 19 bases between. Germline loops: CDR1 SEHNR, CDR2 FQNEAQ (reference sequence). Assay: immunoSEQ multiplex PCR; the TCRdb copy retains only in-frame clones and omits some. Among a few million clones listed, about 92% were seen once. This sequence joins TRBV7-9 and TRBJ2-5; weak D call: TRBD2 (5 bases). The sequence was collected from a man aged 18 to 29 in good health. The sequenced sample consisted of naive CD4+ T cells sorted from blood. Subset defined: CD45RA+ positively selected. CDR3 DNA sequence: TGTGCCAGCGGTGGAAAAAAGCGGTTTAACCAAGAGACCCAGTACTTC. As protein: CASGGKKRFNQETQYF.